The clone carrying this TCR beta chain was found a few times. Per the germline V gene, CDR1 is WNHNN and CDR2 is SYGVQD (reference sequence). Trimming removed 4 bases at V and 8 bases at J, with 24 bases between. The CDR3 spans 17 residues. TCRdb reanalysed the multiplex PCR reads using MiXCR and keeps one entry per CDR3 protein. The table has about 130,000 distinct CDR3 sequences, 21% seen once; the top ten hold 2% to 2.5%. This sample is drawn from a study of breast tumors, draining lymph nodes, adjacent tissues. The lymph nodes were axillary draining lymph nodes from breast cancer patients. Input material: axillary lymph node tissue. The V call is TRBV10-1, the J call TRBJ2-1; weak D call: TRBD1 (5 bases). This TCR was sampled from a female donor with breast cancer. Some clones in this sample may be carry-over from other donors' samples. The CDR3 reads CASSADPDGAPGDEQFF. DNA for the CDR3: TGCGCCAGCAGTGCCGACCCCGATGGGGCCCCCGGCGATGAGCAGTTCTTC.